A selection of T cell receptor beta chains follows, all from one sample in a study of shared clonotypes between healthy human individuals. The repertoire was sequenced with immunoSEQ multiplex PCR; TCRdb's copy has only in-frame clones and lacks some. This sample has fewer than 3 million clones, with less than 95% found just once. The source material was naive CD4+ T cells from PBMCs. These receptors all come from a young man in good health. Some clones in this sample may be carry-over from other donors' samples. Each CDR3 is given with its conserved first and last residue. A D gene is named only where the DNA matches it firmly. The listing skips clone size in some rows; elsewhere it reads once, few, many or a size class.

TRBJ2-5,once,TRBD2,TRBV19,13,CASSSGRAKTQYF,TGTGCCAGTAGTAGCGGGAGGGCCAAGACCCAGTACTTC
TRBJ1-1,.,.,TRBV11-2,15,CASSLGPVPNTEAFF,TGTGCCAGCAGCTTAGGGCCTGTCCCGAACACTGAAGCTTTCTTT
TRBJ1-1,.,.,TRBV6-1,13,CASIKQGSTEAFF,TGTGCCAGCATTAAGCAGGGGAGTACTGAAGCTTTCTTT
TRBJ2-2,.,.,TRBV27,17,CASSLRGGPPNTGELFF,TGTGCCAGCAGTTTACGTGGTGGCCCACCGAACACCGGGGAGCTGTTTTTT
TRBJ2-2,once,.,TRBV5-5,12,CASSFDTARVFF,TGTGCCAGCAGCTTCGACACCGCCCGGGTGTTTTTT
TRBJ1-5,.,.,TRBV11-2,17,CASSLDGTGRLNQPQHF,TGTGCCAGCAGCTTAGATGGAACAGGGAGGCTCAATCAGCCCCAGCATTTT
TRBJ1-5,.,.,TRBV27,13,CASRTYFGQPQHF,TGTGCCAGCCGGACCTATTTTGGTCAGCCCCAGCATTTT
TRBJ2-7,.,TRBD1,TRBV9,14,CASTGGQGSYEQYF,TGTGCCAGTACGGGGGGACAGGGCTCCTACGAGCAGTACTTC
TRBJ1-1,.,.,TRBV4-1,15,CASSQDRSGGTEAFF,TGCGCCAGCAGCCAAGATCGTTCGGGGGGCACTGAAGCTTTCTTT
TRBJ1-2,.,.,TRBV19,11,CASSHGYGYTF,TGTGCCAGTAGCCACGGATACGGCTACACCTTC
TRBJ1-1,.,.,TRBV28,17,CASPPRRGRPTNTEAFF,TGTGCCAGCCCCCCTAGGCGGGGCAGGCCTACGAACACTGAAGCTTTCTTT
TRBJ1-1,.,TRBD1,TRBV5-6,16,CASSWDRGNLDRGAFF,TGTGCCAGCAGCTGGGACAGGGGGAATTTGGATCGAGGGGCTTTCTTT
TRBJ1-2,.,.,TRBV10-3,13,CAMGSGPNYGYTF,TGTGCCATGGGCTCGGGGCCTAACTATGGCTACACCTTC
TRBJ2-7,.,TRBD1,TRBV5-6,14,CASSSRDRVFEQYF,TGTGCCAGCAGCTCCCGGGACAGGGTCTTCGAGCAGTACTTC
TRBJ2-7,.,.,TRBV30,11,CAWISLREQYF,TGTGCCTGGATAAGTCTTCGCGAGCAGTACTTC
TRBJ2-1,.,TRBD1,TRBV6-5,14,CASRLQGVWNEQFF,TGTGCCAGCAGGTTACAGGGGGTCTGGAATGAGCAGTTCTTC
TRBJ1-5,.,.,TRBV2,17,CASSSPSGRPSNQPQHF,TGTGCCAGCAGCTCCCCCTCCGGCAGACCTAGCAATCAGCCCCAGCATTTT
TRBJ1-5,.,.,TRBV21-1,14,CASSSRTSNQPQHF,TGTGCCAGCAGCAGCCGAACTAGCAATCAGCCCCAGCATTTT
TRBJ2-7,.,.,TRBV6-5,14,CASSYEAGTYEQYF,TGTGCCAGCAGTTACGAGGCAGGGACCTACGAGCAGTACTTC
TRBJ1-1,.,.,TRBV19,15,CASSIDRGRNTEAFF,TGTGCCAGTAGTATAGATAGGGGCAGGAACACTGAAGCTTTCTTT
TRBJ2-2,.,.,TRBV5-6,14,CASSNNLGGGELFF,TGTGCCAGCAGCAACAATCTAGGGGGCGGGGAGCTGTTTTTT
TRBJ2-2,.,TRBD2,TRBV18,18,CASSPRGSASGGSGELFF,TGTGCCAGCTCACCACGAGGGTCGGCTAGCGGAGGAAGCGGGGAGCTGTTTTTT
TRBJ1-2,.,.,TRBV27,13,CASSPGTVGGYTF,TGTGCCAGCAGTCCGGGGACGGTGGGAGGCTACACCTTC
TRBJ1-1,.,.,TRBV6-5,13,CASSYLRNTEAFF,TGTGCCAGCAGTTACTTGAGAAACACTGAAGCTTTCTTT
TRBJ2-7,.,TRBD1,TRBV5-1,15,CASSLGTGGSYEQYF,TGCGCCAGCAGCTTGGGGACAGGGGGCTCATACGAGCAGTACTTC
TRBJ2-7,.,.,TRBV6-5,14,CASSWQGEGYEQYF,TGTGCCAGCAGTTGGCAGGGGGAGGGCTACGAGCAGTACTTC
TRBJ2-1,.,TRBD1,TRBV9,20,CASSVATRTGDLSPFNEQFF,TGTGCCAGCAGCGTAGCTACTCGGACAGGGGACCTTTCTCCATTCAATGAGCAGTTCTTC
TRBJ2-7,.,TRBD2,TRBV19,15,CASSIVASGRSEQYF,TGTGCCAGTAGTATAGTGGCTAGCGGGAGGTCCGAGCAGTACTTC
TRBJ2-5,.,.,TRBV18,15,CASSPPGTFQETQYF,TGTGCCAGCTCACCACCAGGGACCTTCCAAGAGACCCAGTACTTC
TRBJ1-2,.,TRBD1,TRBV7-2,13,CASSFRTGEGYTF,TGTGCCAGCAGCTTTAGGACAGGGGAAGGCTACACCTTC
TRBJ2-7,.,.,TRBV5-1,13,CASSAQISYEQYF,TGCGCCAGCAGCGCACAGATCTCGTACGAGCAGTACTTC
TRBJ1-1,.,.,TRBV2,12,CASTLLNTEAFF,TGTGCCAGCACCCTACTGAACACTGAAGCTTTCTTT
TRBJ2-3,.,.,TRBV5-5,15,CASSPGAPLRDTQYF,TGTGCCAGCAGCCCCGGGGCTCCACTTCGAGATACGCAGTATTTT
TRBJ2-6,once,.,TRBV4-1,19,CASSQVPQVIGSGANVLTF,TGCGCCAGCAGCCAAGTCCCTCAGGTAATAGGCTCTGGGGCCAACGTCCTGACTTTC
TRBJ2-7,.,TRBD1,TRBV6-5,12,CASSLQGFEQYF,TGTGCCAGCAGTTTACAGGGGTTCGAGCAGTACTTC
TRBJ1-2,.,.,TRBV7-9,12,CASSLASPSGPF,TGTGCCAGCAGCTTAGCTTCGCCATCGGGCCCCTTC
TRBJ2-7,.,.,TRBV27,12,CASSPTPSEQYF,TGTGCCAGCAGTCCCACCCCTTCCGAGCAGTACTTC
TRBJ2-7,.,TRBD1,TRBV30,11,CAGTDSYEQYF,TGTGCCGGGACAGACTCCTACGAGCAGTACTTC
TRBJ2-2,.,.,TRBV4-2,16,CASSPRSTGDTGELFF,TGTGCCAGCAGCCCACGCTCAACGGGTGACACCGGGGAGCTGTTTTTT
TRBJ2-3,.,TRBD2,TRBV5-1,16,CASSVGLAGAADTQYF,TGCGCCAGCAGCGTGGGACTAGCGGGAGCCGCAGATACGCAGTATTTT
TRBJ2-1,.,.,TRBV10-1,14,CASSGWPRDNEQFF,TGCGCCAGCAGTGGTTGGCCTCGCGACAATGAGCAGTTCTTC
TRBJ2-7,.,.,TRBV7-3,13,CASSSLVSEEQYF,TGTGCCAGCAGCTCACTGGTTTCGGAAGAGCAGTACTTC
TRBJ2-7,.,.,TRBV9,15,CASSVEPGRAYEQYF,TGTGCCAGCAGCGTAGAACCGGGCAGGGCCTACGAGCAGTACTTC
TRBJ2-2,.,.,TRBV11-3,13,CASRAPGGGELFF,TGTGCCAGCCGGGCACCCGGGGGCGGGGAGCTGTTTTTT
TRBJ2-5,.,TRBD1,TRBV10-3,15,CAIRGQASPQETQYF,TGTGCCATCAGGGGACAGGCGAGTCCACAAGAGACCCAGTACTTC